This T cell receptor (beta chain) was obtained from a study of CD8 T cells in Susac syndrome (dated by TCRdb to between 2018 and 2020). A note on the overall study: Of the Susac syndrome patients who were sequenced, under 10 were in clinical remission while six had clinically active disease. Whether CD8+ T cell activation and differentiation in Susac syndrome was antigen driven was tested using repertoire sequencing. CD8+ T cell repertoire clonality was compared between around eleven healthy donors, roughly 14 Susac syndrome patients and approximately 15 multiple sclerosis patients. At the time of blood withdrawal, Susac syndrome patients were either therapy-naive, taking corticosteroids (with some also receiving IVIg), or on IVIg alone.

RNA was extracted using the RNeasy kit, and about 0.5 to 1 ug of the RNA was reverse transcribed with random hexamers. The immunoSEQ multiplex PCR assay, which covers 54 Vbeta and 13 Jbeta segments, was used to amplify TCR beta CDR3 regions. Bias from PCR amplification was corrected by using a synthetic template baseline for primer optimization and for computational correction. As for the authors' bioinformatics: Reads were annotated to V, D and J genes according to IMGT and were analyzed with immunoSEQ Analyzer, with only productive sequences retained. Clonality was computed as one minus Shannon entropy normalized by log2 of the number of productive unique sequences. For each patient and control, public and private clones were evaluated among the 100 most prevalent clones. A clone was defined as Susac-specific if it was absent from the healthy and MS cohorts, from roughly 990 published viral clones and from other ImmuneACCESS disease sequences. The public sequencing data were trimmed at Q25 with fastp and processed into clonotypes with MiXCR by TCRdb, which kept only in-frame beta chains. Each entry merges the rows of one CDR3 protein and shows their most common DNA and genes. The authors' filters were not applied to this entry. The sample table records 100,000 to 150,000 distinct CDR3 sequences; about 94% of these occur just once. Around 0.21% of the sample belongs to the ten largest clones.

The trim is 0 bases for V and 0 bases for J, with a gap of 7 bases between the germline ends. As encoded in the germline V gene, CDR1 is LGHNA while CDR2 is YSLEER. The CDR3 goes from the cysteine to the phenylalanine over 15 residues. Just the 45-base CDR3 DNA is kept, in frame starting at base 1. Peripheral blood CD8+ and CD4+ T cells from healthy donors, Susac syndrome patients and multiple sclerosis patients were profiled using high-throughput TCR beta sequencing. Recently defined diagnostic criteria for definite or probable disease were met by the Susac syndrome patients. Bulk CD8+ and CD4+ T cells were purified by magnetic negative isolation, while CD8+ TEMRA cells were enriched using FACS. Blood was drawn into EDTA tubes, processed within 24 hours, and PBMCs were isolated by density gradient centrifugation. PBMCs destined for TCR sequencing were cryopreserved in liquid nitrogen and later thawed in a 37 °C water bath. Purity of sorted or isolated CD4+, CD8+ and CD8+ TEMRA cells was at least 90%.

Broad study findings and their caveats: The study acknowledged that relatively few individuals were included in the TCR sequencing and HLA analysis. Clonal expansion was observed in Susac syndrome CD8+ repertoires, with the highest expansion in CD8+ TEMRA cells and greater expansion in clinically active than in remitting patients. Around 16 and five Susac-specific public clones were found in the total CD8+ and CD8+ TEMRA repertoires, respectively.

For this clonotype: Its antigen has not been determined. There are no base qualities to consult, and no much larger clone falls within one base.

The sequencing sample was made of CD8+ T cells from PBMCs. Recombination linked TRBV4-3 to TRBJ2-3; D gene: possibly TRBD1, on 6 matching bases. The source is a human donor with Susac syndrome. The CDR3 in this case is CASSQDDRSTDTQYF. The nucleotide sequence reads TGCGCCAGCAGCCAAGACGACAGGAGCACAGATACGCAGTATTTT.